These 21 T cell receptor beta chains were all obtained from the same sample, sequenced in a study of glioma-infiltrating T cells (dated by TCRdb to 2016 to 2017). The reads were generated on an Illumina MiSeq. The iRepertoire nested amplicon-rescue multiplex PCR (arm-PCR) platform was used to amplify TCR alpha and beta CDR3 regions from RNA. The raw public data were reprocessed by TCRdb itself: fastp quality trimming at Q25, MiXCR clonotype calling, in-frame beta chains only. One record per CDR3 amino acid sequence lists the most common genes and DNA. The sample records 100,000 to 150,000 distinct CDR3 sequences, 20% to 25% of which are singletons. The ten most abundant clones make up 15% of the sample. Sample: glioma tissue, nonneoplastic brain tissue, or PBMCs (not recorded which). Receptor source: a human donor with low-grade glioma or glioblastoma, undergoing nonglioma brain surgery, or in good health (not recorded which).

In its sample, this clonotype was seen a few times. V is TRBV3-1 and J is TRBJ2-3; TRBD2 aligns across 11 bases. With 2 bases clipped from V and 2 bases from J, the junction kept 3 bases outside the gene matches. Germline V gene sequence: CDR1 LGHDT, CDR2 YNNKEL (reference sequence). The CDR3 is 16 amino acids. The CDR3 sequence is CASSQWTSGFTDTQYF. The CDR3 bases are TGTGCCAGCAGCCAATGGACTAGCGGGTTCACAGATACGCAGTATTTT.

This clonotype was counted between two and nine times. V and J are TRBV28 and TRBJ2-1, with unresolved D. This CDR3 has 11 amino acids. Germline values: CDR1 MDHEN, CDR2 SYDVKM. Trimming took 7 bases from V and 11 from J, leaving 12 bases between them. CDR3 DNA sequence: TGTGCCAGCACCTCTGCGGCTCAGCAGTTCTTC. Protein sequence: CASTSAAQQFF.

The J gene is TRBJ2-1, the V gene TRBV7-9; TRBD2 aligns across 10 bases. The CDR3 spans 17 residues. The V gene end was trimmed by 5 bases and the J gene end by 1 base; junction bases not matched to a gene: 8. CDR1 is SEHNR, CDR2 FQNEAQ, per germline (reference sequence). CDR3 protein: CASSGDTSGASYNEQFF. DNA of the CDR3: TGTGCCAGCAGCGGCGACACTAGCGGGGCTTCCTACAATGAGCAGTTCTTC.

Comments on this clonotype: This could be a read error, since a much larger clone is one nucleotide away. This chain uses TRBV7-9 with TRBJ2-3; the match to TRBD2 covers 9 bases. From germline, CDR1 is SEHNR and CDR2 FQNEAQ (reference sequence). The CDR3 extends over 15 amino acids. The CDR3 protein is CASSPGTSTTDAQYF. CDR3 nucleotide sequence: TGTGCCAGCAGCCCCGGGACTAGCACAACAGATGCGCAGTATTTT.

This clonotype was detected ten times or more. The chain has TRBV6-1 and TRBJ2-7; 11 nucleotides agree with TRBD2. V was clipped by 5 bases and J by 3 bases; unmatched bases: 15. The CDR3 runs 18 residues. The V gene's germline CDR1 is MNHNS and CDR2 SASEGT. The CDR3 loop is CASSFPLTSGIAFYEQYF. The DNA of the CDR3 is TGTGCCAGCAGTTTCCCTCTGACTAGCGGGATTGCCTTCTACGAGCAGTACTTC.

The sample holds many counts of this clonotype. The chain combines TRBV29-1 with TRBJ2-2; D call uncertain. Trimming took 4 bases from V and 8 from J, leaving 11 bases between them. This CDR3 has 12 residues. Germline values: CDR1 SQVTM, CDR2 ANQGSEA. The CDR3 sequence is CSVGGMTGELFF. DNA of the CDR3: TGCAGCGTTGGGGGTATGACAGGGGAGCTGTTTTTT.

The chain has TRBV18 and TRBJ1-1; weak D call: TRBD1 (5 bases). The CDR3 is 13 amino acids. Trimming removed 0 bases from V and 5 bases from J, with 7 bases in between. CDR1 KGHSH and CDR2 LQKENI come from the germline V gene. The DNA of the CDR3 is TGTGCCAGCTCACCACCGGGGGAAACTGAAGCTTTCTTT. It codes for CASSPPGETEAFF.

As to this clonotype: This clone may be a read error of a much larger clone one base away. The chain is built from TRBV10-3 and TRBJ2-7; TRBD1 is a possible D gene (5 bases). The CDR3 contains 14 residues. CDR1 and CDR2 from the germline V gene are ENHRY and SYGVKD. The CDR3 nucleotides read TGTGCCATCAGTGAGTCTATAGGGGCCGACGAGAAGTACTTC. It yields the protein CAISESIGADEKYF.

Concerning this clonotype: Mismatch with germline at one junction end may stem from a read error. CDR3 DNA: TGCCGTGCTCGTCCCGCCCTCGCGGGCGTGTCCGCGCCGTCCTTC. It translates to CRARPALAGVSAPSF. The V and J genes are TRBV20-1 and TRBJ2-7, with D possibly TRBD2 on 5 matching bases. The V gene's germline CDR1 is DFQATT and CDR2 SNEGSKA (reference sequence). CDR3 size: 15 residues.

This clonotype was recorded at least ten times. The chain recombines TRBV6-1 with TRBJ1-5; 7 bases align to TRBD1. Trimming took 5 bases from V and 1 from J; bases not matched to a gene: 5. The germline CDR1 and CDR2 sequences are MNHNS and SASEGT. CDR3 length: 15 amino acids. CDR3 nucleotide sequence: TGTGCCAGCAGTATGACAGGGTTGAGCAATCAGCCCCAGCATTTT. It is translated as CASSMTGLSNQPQHF.

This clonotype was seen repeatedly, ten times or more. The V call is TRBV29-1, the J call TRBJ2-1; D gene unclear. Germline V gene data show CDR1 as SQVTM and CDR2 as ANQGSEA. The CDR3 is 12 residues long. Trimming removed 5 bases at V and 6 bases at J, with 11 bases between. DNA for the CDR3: TGCAGCGTTACCGCCCAGATCAATGAGCAGTTCTTC. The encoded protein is CSVTAQINEQFF.

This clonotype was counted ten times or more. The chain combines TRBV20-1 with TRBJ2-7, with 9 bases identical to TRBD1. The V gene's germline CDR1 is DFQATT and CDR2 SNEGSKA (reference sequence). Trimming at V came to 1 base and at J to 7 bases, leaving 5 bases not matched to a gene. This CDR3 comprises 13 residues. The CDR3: CSARVGTGYEQYF. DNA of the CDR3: TGCAGTGCTAGAGTCGGGACAGGGTATGAGCAGTACTTC.

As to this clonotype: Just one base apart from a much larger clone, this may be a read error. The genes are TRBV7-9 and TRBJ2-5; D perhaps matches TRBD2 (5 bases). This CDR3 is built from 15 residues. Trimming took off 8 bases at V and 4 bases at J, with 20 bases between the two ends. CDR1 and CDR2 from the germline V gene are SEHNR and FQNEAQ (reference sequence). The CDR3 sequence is CASREAVGEIETQYF. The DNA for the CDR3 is TGTGCCAGCCGCGAGGCAGTTGGGGAGATAGAGACCCAGTACTTC.

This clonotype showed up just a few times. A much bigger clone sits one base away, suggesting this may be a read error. The DNA for the CDR3 is TGTGCCGGCTGTAGCGGGAGCCCCTACGAGCAGTACTTC. Its protein product is CAGCSGSPYEQYF. This chain links TRBV28 with TRBJ2-7, with 9 bases that match TRBD2. This CDR3 spans 13 amino acids. V dropped 11 bases and J dropped 2; count of bases not matched to a gene: 7. CDR1 and CDR2 (germline): MDHEN, SYDVKM.

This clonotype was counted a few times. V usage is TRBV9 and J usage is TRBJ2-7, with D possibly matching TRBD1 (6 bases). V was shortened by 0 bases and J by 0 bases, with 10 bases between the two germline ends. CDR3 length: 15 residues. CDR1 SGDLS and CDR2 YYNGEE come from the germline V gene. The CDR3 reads CASSVGADSSYEQYF. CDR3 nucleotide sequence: TGTGCCAGCAGCGTAGGGGCGGACAGCTCCTACGAGCAGTACTTC.

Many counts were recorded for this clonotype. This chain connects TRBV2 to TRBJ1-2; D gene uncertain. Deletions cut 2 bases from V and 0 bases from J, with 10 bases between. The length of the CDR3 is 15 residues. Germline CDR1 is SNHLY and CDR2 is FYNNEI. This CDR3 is CASSESGRANYGYTF. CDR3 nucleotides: TGTGCCAGCAGTGAATCGGGCCGAGCTAACTATGGCTACACCTTC.

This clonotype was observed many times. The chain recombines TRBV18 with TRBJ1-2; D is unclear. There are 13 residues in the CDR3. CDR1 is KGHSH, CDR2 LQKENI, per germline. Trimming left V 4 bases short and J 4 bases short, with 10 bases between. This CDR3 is CASSLGDVYGYTF. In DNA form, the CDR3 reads TGTGCCAGCTCACTCGGGGATGTCTATGGCTACACCTTC.

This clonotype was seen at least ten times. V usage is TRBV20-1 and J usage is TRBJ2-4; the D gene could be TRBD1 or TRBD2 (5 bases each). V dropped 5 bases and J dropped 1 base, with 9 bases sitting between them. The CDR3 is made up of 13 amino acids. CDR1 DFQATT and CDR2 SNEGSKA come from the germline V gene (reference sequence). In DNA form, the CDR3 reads TGCAGTGCTCCAGGGAGCGCCAAAAACATTCAGTACTTC. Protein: CSAPGSAKNIQYF.

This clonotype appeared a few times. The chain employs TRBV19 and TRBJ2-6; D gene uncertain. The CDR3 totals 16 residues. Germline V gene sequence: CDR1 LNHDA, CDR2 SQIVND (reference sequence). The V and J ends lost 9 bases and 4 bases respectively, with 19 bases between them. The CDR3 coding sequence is TGTGCCAGCAAACACCAAACGTTTGGGGGGGCCAACGTCCTGACTTTC. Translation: CASKHQTFGGANVLTF.

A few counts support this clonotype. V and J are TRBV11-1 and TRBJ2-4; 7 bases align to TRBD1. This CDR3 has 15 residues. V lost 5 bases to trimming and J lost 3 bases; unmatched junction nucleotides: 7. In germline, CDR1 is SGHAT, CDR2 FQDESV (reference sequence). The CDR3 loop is CASSQKTGSKNIQYF. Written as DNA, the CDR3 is TGTGCCAGCAGCCAAAAGACAGGGAGCAAAAACATTCAGTACTTC.

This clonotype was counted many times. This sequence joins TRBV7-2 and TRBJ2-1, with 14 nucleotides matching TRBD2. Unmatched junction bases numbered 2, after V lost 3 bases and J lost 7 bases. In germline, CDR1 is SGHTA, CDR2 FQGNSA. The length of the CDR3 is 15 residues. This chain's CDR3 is CASSFGTSGSNEQFF. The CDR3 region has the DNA TGTGCCAGCAGCTTCGGGACTAGCGGGAGTAATGAGCAGTTCTTC.